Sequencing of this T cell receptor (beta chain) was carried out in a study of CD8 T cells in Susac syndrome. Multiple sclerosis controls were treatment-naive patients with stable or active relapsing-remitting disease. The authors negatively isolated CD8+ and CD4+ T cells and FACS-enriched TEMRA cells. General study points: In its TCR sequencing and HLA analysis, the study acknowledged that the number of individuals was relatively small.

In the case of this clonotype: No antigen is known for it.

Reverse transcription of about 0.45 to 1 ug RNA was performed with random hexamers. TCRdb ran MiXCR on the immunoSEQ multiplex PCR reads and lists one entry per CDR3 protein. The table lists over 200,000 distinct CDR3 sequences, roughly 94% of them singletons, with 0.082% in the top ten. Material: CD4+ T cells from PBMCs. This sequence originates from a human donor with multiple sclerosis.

The DNA of the CDR3 is TGTGCCAGCAGCTCCTTTGGGCAGGGAGGATCCTACGAGCAGTACTTC. It translates to CASSSFGQGGSYEQYF. The chain couples TRBV11-2 to TRBJ2-7; TRBD2 is a possible D gene (6 bases). V gave up 4 bases and J gave up 1 base, with 17 bases separating them. The CDR3 totals 16 residues. CDR1 is SGHAT, CDR2 FQNNGV, per germline. The full variable domain, completed using reference TRBV11-2 and TRBJ2-7, is EAGVAQSPRYKIIEKRQSVAFWCNPISGHATLYWYQQILGQGPKLLIQFQNNGVVDDSQLPKDRFSAERLKGVDSTLKIQPAKLEDSAVYLCASSSFGQGGSYEQYFGPGTRLTVT.